This is a list of T cell receptor beta chains from one sample in a study of post-analysis software for immune sequencing data. MiXCR was run by TCRdb on the PCR reads, yielding one entry per CDR3 protein. The repertoire holds about 770,000 distinct CDR3 sequences, with roughly 46% as singletons. Sequenced: blood. The receptor source for this set is a girl aged 5-17 years with multiple sclerosis. Both conserved end residues are part of each CDR3. A D gene is named only where the DNA matches it firmly. Not all rows give a size; the values are once, few, many and, for expanded clones, a class.

size: .; V: TRBV5-1; J: TRBJ2-7; D: .; CDR3: CASSLGLTVGEQYF; DNA: TGCGCCAGCAGCTTGGGACTCACGGTGGGTGAGCAGTACTTC
size: .; V: TRBV7-9; J: TRBJ2-7; D: TRBD2; CDR3: CAAGGTEQYF; DNA: TGTGCCGCGGGGGGGACCGAGCAGTACTTC
size: once; V: TRBV20-1; J: TRBJ2-5; D: .; CDR3: CSVGTQETQYF; DNA: TGCAGTGTAGGGACACAAGAGACCCAGTACTTC
size: .; V: TRBV29-1; J: TRBJ1-2; D: TRBD1; CDR3: CSTGEGQGADGCGYTF; DNA: TGCAGCACAGGGGAGGGACAGGGGGCCGATGGCTGTGGCTACACCTTC
size: .; V: TRBV27; J: TRBJ2-5; D: .; CDR3: CASSPQVLETQYF; DNA: TGTGCCAGCAGTCCACAAGTCCTGGAGACCCAGTACTTC
size: .; V: TRBV19; J: TRBJ2-3; D: .; CDR3: CASSSPGIGAGDTQYF; DNA: TGTGCCAGTAGTAGCCCTGGCATCGGGGCGGGAGATACGCAGTATTTT
size: .; V: TRBV7-9; J: TRBJ1-2; D: .; CDR3: CASSLGVGLDGYTF; DNA: TGTGCCAGCAGCTTAGGTGTAGGTTTGGATGGCTACACCTTC
size: .; V: TRBV24-1; J: TRBJ2-1; D: TRBD1; CDR3: CATSDPRQGGYNEQFF; DNA: TGTGCCACCAGTGACCCAAGACAGGGGGGATACAATGAGCAGTTCTTC
size: once; V: TRBV6-5; J: TRBJ2-7; D: TRBD2; CDR3: CASSWGTSGVSYEQYF; DNA: TGTGCCAGCAGTTGGGGGACTAGCGGGGTCTCCTACGAGCAGTACTTC
size: few; V: TRBV12-3/TRBV12-4; J: TRBJ2-5; D: TRBD2; CDR3: CASSSPTAGGIETQYF; DNA: TGTGCCAGCAGTTCCCCCACAGCGGGAGGGATAGAGACCCAGTACTTC
size: .; V: TRBV7-2; J: TRBJ2-1; D: .; CDR3: CASSLAPSNEQFF; DNA: TGTGCCAGCAGCTTAGCGCCTAGCAATGAGCAGTTCTTC
size: few; V: TRBV7-8; J: TRBJ2-1; D: .; CDR3: CASSLRAAGSSYNEQFF; DNA: TGTGCCAGCAGCCTAAGAGCGGCGGGGAGCTCCTACAATGAGCAGTTCTTC
size: .; V: TRBV27; J: TRBJ1-1; D: .; CDR3: CASSLSYSGVLNTEAFF; DNA: TGTGCCAGCAGTTTATCGTACAGTGGGGTGCTGAACACTGAAGCTTTCTTT
size: once; V: TRBV3-1; J: TRBJ1-1; D: .; CDR3: CASSQRSVNTEAFF; DNA: TGTGCCAGCAGTCAAAGGTCAGTGAACACTGAAGCTTTCTTT
size: .; V: TRBV10-2; J: TRBJ2-3; D: TRBD1; CDR3: CASSEPGQVITDTQYF; DNA: TGCGCCAGCAGTGAGCCGGGACAGGTGATCACAGATACGCAGTATTTT
size: .; V: TRBV7-6; J: TRBJ2-1; D: TRBD1; CDR3: CASSPLGTGAEHNEQFF; DNA: TGTGCCAGCAGCCCACTAGGGACAGGGGCCGAACACAATGAGCAGTTCTTC
size: .; V: TRBV20-1; J: TRBJ2-1; D: .; CDR3: CSARQPSRSYNEQFF; DNA: TGCAGTGCTAGACAACCCAGCCGCTCCTACAATGAGCAGTTCTTC
size: .; V: TRBV29-1; J: TRBJ2-2; D: .; CDR3: CSVGEGGTGELFF; DNA: TGCAGCGTTGGTGAGGGCGGCACCGGGGAGCTGTTTTTT
size: .; V: TRBV20-1; J: TRBJ2-2; D: TRBD2; CDR3: CSARHSSGRAGCCDTGELFF; DNA: TGCAGTGCTAGGCATTCTAGCGGGAGGGCCGGGTGTTGTGACACCGGGGAGCTGTTTTTT
size: .; V: TRBV11-2; J: TRBJ2-3; D: TRBD2; CDR3: CASSLGGRAGVDTQYF; DNA: TGTGCCAGCAGCTTAGGGGGTAGGGCGGGAGTTGATACGCAGTATTTT
size: .; V: TRBV6-5; J: TRBJ2-1; D: TRBD2; CDR3: CASTQWGTSGNDEQFF; DNA: TGTGCCAGCACCCAGTGGGGGACTAGCGGGAACGATGAGCAGTTCTTC
size: .; V: TRBV30; J: TRBJ2-7; D: TRBD2; CDR3: CAWSGERGYSYEQYF; DNA: TGTGCCTGGAGCGGAGAGCGGGGATACTCCTACGAGCAGTACTTC
size: few; V: TRBV7-2; J: TRBJ2-1; D: .; CDR3: CASSLDIPNEQFF; DNA: TGTGCCAGCAGCTTAGACATCCCTAATGAGCAGTTCTTC
size: few; V: TRBV6-1; J: TRBJ2-7; D: TRBD2; CDR3: CASKWGSGRAYEQYF; DNA: TGTGCCAGCAAGTGGGGAAGCGGGAGGGCCTACGAGCAGTACTTC
size: few; V: TRBV5-1; J: TRBJ2-7; D: TRBD1; CDR3: CASSEDRTGEQYF; DNA: TGCGCCAGTAGCGAAGACAGGACAGGCGAGCAGTACTTC
size: .; V: TRBV27; J: TRBJ2-7; D: TRBD2; CDR3: CASSSHQAGAYEQYF; DNA: TGTGCCAGCAGTTCCCACCAGGCGGGGGCCTACGAGCAGTACTTC
size: few; V: TRBV20-1; J: TRBJ2-7; D: .; CDR3: CSAQAGQASEQYF; DNA: TGCAGTGCTCAAGCAGGCCAGGCGAGCGAGCAGTACTTC
size: .; V: TRBV9; J: TRBJ2-1; D: TRBD2; CDR3: CASSPTLGLAGDMKSYNEQFF; DNA: TGTGCCAGCAGCCCTACACTGGGACTAGCCGGGGATATGAAGTCCTACAATGAGCAGTTCTTC
size: few; V: TRBV6-6; J: TRBJ1-4; D: .; CDR3: CASRGEKLFF; DNA: TGTGCCAGCCGTGGCGAAAAACTGTTTTTT
size: .; V: TRBV6-5; J: TRBJ1-4; D: .; CDR3: CASSPERLEKLFF; DNA: TGTGCCAGCAGCCCTGAGAGGCTTGAAAAACTGTTTTTT
size: .; V: TRBV29-1; J: TRBJ2-3; D: .; CDR3: CSAPFGGTDTQYF; DNA: TGCAGCGCCCCATTTGGAGGCACAGATACGCAGTATTTT
size: .; V: TRBV7-8; J: TRBJ2-5; D: TRBD1; CDR3: CASSSTTGQGALETQYF; DNA: TGTGCCAGCAGCTCTACAACCGGACAGGGGGCTTTGGAGACCCAGTACTTC
size: .; V: TRBV16; J: TRBJ1-5; D: .; CDR3: CASSQSGLDQPQHF; DNA: TGTGCCAGCAGCCAATCAGGTTTGGATCAGCCCCAGCATTTT
size: .; V: TRBV27; J: TRBJ2-6; D: TRBD1; CDR3: CASSLGQGAASSGANVLTF; DNA: TGTGCCAGCAGTTTAGGACAGGGGGCTGCGAGCTCTGGGGCCAACGTCCTGACTTTC
size: .; V: TRBV7-9; J: TRBJ2-3; D: TRBD2; CDR3: CASTPGGLGDTQYF; DNA: TGTGCCAGCACCCCGGGGGGGCTCGGAGATACGCAGTATTTT
size: .; V: TRBV6-2/TRBV6-3; J: TRBJ2-3; D: TRBD2; CDR3: CASSYSKWAGTSGRTPSTDTQYF; DNA: TGTGCCAGCAGTTACTCGAAATGGGCCGGGACTAGCGGGAGGACCCCTAGCACAGATACGCAGTATTTT
size: .; V: TRBV13; J: TRBJ1-2; D: .; CDR3: CASSLQDNYGYTF; DNA: TGTGCCAGCAGCCTACAGGATAACTATGGCTACACCTTC
size: .; V: TRBV10-3; J: TRBJ2-1; D: .; CDR3: CAISEGGQPPYNEQFF; DNA: TGTGCCATCAGTGAAGGAGGGCAGCCCCCCTACAATGAGCAGTTCTTC
size: .; V: TRBV7-9; J: TRBJ1-6; D: .; CDR3: CASSSPRSPLHF; DNA: TGTGCCAGCAGCTCCCCGAGATCACCCCTCCACTTT
size: .; V: TRBV7-2; J: TRBJ2-4; D: .; CDR3: CACSLRTLTNIQYF; DNA: TGTGCCTGCAGCCTTCGAACGCTCACAAACATTCAGTACTTC
size: .; V: TRBV5-6; J: TRBJ1-4; D: TRBD1; CDR3: CASSLQGQGVRKLFF; DNA: TGTGCCAGTAGCTTGCAAGGGCAGGGGGTCCGAAAACTGTTTTTT
size: few; V: TRBV9; J: TRBJ2-1; D: TRBD1; CDR3: CASSEWTGENEQFF; DNA: TGTGCCAGCAGCGAATGGACAGGCGAGAATGAGCAGTTCTTC
size: .; V: TRBV7-2; J: TRBJ1-5; D: .; CDR3: CASSLAGQLSNQPQHF; DNA: TGTGCCAGCAGCTTAGCCGGACAGCTTAGCAATCAGCCCCAGCATTTT
size: .; V: TRBV7-2; J: TRBJ2-7; D: TRBD1; CDR3: CASSFPRGQQYF; DNA: TGTGCCAGCAGCTTCCCCAGGGGGCAACAGTACTTC
size: .; V: TRBV6-5; J: TRBJ1-1; D: TRBD1; CDR3: CASSSEGQGWTEAFF; DNA: TGTGCCAGCAGTTCCGAGGGACAGGGGTGGACTGAAGCTTTCTTT
size: .; V: TRBV6-5; J: TRBJ2-5; D: .; CDR3: CASSYSLKGVTMKTQYF; DNA: TGTGCCAGCAGTTACTCCTTGAAGGGTGTTACGATGAAGACCCAGTACTTC
size: .; V: TRBV20-1; J: TRBJ2-7; D: .; CDR3: CSATTSSYEQYF; DNA: TGCAGTGCGACGACTAGCTCCTACGAGCAGTACTTC
size: few; V: TRBV27; J: TRBJ2-7; D: TRBD2; CDR3: CASQALLAGGHEQYF; DNA: TGTGCCAGCCAGGCCCTACTAGCGGGAGGCCACGAGCAGTACTTC
size: .; V: TRBV29-1; J: TRBJ2-7; D: TRBD2; CDR3: CSVAGLAGFYEQYF; DNA: TGCAGCGTGGCTGGACTAGCGGGTTTCTACGAGCAGTACTTC
size: .; V: TRBV12-3/TRBV12-4; J: TRBJ2-1; D: .; CDR3: CASSLRRSSYNEQFF; DNA: TGTGCCAGCAGTTTAAGGCGTAGCTCCTACAATGAGCAGTTCTTC
size: .; V: TRBV27; J: TRBJ2-3; D: .; CDR3: CASGPLAEDTQYF; DNA: TGTGCCAGCGGACCCCTGGCAGAAGATACGCAGTATTTT